These 27 T cell receptor beta chains share one sample of origin, sequenced in a study of T cell responses to AZD1222 COVID-19 vaccine. The method was immunoSEQ multiplex PCR; TCRdb's version includes in-frame clones alone and lacks a portion of them. Of 160,000 or so clones listed, around 90% are singletons. Here the sequenced sample was peripheral blood, taken on day 0 of AZD1222 vaccination. These receptor sequences come from an adult in good health.

This chain uses TRBV6-5 with TRBJ1-1; D may be TRBD1 (5 bases). Per the germline V gene, CDR1 is MNHEY and CDR2 is SVGAGI. Trimming cost V 0 bases and J 4 bases, with 6 bases left between them. CDR3 size: 13 residues. The CDR3 bases are TGTGCCAGCAGTTACTCCGGGGCCACTGAAGCTTTCTTT. Amino acid sequence: CASSYSGATEAFF.

The chain couples TRBV27 to TRBJ2-2; 10 nucleotides match TRBD1. The J segment lost 0 bases and the V segment lost 3 bases, leaving 7 bases of the junction unmatched. CDR3 length: 18 amino acids. CDR1 and CDR2 (germline): MNHEY, SMNVEV (reference sequence). The CDR3 region has the DNA TGTGCCAGCAGTTTTCGATGGGGGACAGGGGCGAACACCGGGGAGCTGTTTTTT. Its protein is CASSFRWGTGANTGELFF.

The chain combines TRBV7-9 with TRBJ1-1, with TRBD1 matching over 8 bases. From germline, CDR1 is SEHNR and CDR2 FQNEAQ (reference sequence). With 2 bases clipped from V and 5 bases from J, the junction kept 10 bases outside the gene matches. This CDR3 comprises 16 residues. The CDR3 region has the DNA TGTGCCAGCAGCTTAATAACAGGGGGGGATGGAACTGAAGCTTTCTTT. Translated, it gives CASSLITGGDGTEAFF.

The chain couples TRBV25-1 to TRBJ2-1, with D unclear. Looked up from germline, CDR1 is MGHDK and CDR2 is SYGVNS. This CDR3 comprises 14 residues. The V end was cut by 8 bases, the J end by 0 bases, with 11 bases between. CDR3 bases: TGTGCCAGCCGGCCGCGATCCTCCTACAATGAGCAGTTCTTC. Translation: CASRPRSSYNEQFF.

This clone occurred a few times. The CDR3 nucleotides read TGTGCCAGCAGTCCCTCGACAGGGTTCCGCAACGAGCAGTACTTC. Its translation is CASSPSTGFRNEQYF. The gene calls are TRBV28 and TRBJ2-7; 7 nucleotides agree with TRBD1. The ends lost 5 bases at V and 5 bases at J; junction bases unmatched: 12. Germline CDR1 is MDHEN and CDR2 is SYDVKM. The CDR3 runs 15 residues.

The chain employs TRBV28 and TRBJ2-3, with D unresolved. Germline V gene sequence: CDR1 MDHEN, CDR2 SYDVKM. V shed 6 bases and J shed 7 bases, with 8 bases lying between them. This CDR3 is 11 amino acids long. For the CDR3, the DNA is TGTGCCAGCAGGGGTTTGAATACGCAGTATTTT. Residues: CASRGLNTQYF.

This chain connects TRBV5-1 to TRBJ1-5; D is possibly TRBD1 (6 bases). Trimming left V 2 bases short and J 3 bases short, with 9 bases between. Per germline, CDR1 SGHRS and CDR2 YFSETQ. This CDR3 comprises 14 residues. The CDR3 bases are TGCGCCAGCAGCTTCGGACAGCCCAATCAGCCCCAGCATTTT. Translating gives CASSFGQPNQPQHF.

The gene calls are TRBV28 and TRBJ1-6; no definite D call. CDR1 is MDHEN, CDR2 SYDVKM, per germline. The CDR3 contains 16 residues. Trimming removed 1 base at V and 3 bases at J, with 10 bases between. CDR3 nucleotides: TGTGCCAGCAGTTTATACGAGGAGGGCTATAATTCACCCCTCCACTTT. Protein sequence: CASSLYEEGYNSPLHF.

The rearrangement joins TRBV21-1 to TRBJ1-6. TRBV21-1 is a known pseudogene. The CDR3 extends over 19 amino acids. CDR3 nucleotides: TGTGCCAGCAGCCCCCCGCCCGGACTCTCGAGCTCCTATAATTCACCCCTCCACTTT. It specifies CASSPPPGLSSSYNSPLHF.

V is TRBV12-3 or TRBV12-4 and J is TRBJ1-5; a weak D match, TRBD1 (6 bases). The CDR3 spans 13 residues. The germline V and J ends were trimmed by 3 bases and 6 bases, with 9 bases remaining between them. CDR3 region: CASSFGGPQPQHF. CDR3 nucleotides: TGTGCCAGCAGTTTCGGGGGCCCTCAGCCCCAGCATTTT.

CDR3 nucleotide sequence: TGTGCCAGCAGTGAAGAGCTAGCGGGGTCCTACGAGCAGTACTTC. Protein: CASSEELAGSYEQYF. V is TRBV6-1 and J is TRBJ2-7, with 9 nucleotides matching TRBD2. This CDR3 has 15 residues. Germline values: CDR1 MNHNS, CDR2 SASEGT. The ends lost 1 base at V and 1 base at J; junction bases unmatched: 2.

The chain has TRBV6-5 and TRBJ1-2; D remains ambiguous. The CDR3 is 13 amino acids. Trimming pared 7 bases from V and 2 bases from J, leaving 11 bases between. CDR1 MNHEY and CDR2 SVGAGI come from the germline V gene. The CDR3 region is CASTPGVNYGYTF. The CDR3 DNA reads TGTGCCAGCACCCCCGGAGTCAACTATGGCTACACCTTC.

V gene TRBV19 combines with J gene TRBJ1-4; D uncertain. From germline, CDR1 is LNHDA and CDR2 SQIVND (reference sequence). This CDR3 comprises 14 residues. The germline V and J ends were trimmed by 5 bases and 4 bases, with 11 bases remaining between them. The CDR3 DNA reads TGTGCCAGTAGTCGGGGAAGAATTAATGAAAAACTGTTTTTT. The encoded protein is CASSRGRINEKLFF.

V and J are TRBV5-1 and TRBJ2-2; D ambiguous. The CDR3 runs 12 residues. Trimming took 0 bases from V and 6 from J, leaving 3 bases between them. Germline V gene sequence: CDR1 SGHRS, CDR2 YFSETQ. The CDR3 region is CASSLDAGELFF. In DNA, the CDR3 is TGCGCCAGCAGCTTGGATGCCGGGGAGCTGTTTTTT.

The chain recombines TRBV6-5 with TRBJ2-7; D tentatively reads TRBD1 or TRBD2 (5 bases each). CDR1 is MNHEY and CDR2 is SVGAGI in the germline V gene. This CDR3 has 14 amino acids. Trimming cost V 7 bases and J 7 bases, with 20 bases left between them. CDR3 protein: CASTPPGRPWEQYF. The CDR3 DNA is TGTGCCAGCACCCCACCGGGACGCCCTTGGGAGCAGTACTTC.

This chain links TRBV28 with TRBJ1-3; no reliable D call. CDR3 length equals 11 residues. Trimming pared 3 bases from V and 6 bases from J, leaving 3 bases between. Germline assignment: CDR1 MDHEN and CDR2 SYDVKM. The CDR3 spells CASSFLNTIYF. CDR3 bases: TGTGCCAGCAGTTTTTTAAACACCATATATTTT.

The chain has TRBV7-3 and TRBJ1-1; 7 nucleotides line up with TRBD1. The CDR3 covers 13 residues. Germline lookup yields CDR1 SGHTA and CDR2 FQGTGA. V lost 5 bases to trimming and J lost 3 bases; unmatched junction nucleotides: 3. CDR3 sequence reads: CASSLDRDTEAFF. CDR3 bases: TGTGCCAGCAGCCTTGACAGGGACACTGAAGCTTTCTTT.

The rearrangement joins TRBV10-2 to TRBJ2-1; TRBD2 aligns across 9 bases. V dropped 4 bases and J dropped 7; count of bases not matched to a gene: 5. CDR3 length: 14 residues. The V gene's germline CDR1 is WSHSY and CDR2 SAAADI. The CDR3 region has the DNA TGCGCCAGCAGTGGGGCGAGCGGGAGGAATGAGCAGTTCTTC. Translation: CASSGASGRNEQFF.

The V call is TRBV2, the J call TRBJ2-2, with D maybe TRBD2 (5 bases). CDR1 is SNHLY, CDR2 FYNNEI, per germline. This CDR3 has 14 amino acids. V was pared by 7 bases and J by 0 bases, with 9 bases between. The CDR3 nucleotides are TGTGCCAGCATTTTAGCGCCGAACACCGGGGAGCTGTTTTTT. Translation: CASILAPNTGELFF.

J is TRBJ2-4 and V is TRBV9, with 10 bases aligning to TRBD2. V lost 3 bases to trimming and J lost 3 bases; unmatched junction nucleotides: 3. From germline, CDR1 is SGDLS and CDR2 YYNGEE. The CDR3 length is 15 residues. The CDR3 region is CASSARLAGKNIQYF. As DNA, the CDR3 is TGTGCCAGCAGCGCCCGACTAGCGGGCAAAAACATTCAGTACTTC.

V and J are TRBV9 and TRBJ1-1; TRBD1 matches 9 bases. V trimming: 4 bases; J trimming: 5 bases; junction bases outside the gene matches: 12. Germline CDR1 reads SGDLS; CDR2 reads YYNGEE. The CDR3 runs 16 residues. The CDR3 DNA sequence: TGTGCCAGCAGCCCTTCGATAGGACAGGGGATGACTGAAGCTTTCTTT. This encodes CASSPSIGQGMTEAFF.

This clone was seen only once. The chain uses TRBV27 and TRBJ2-7, with 14 bases lining up with TRBD2. This CDR3 is 18 amino acids long. J was trimmed by 1 base and V by 6 bases; bases with no gene match: 11. The germline gives CDR1 MNHEY, CDR2 SMNVEV (reference sequence). The CDR3 sequence is CASSSTGTSGRLSYEQYF. The CDR3 bases are TGTGCCAGCAGCTCAACCGGGACTAGCGGGAGACTATCCTACGAGCAGTACTTC.

The chain has TRBV28 and TRBJ2-3; possibly TRBD1 or TRBD2 for D (5 bases each). The CDR3 consists of 16 residues. Between the trimmed V and J ends, which lost 7 bases and 0 bases, there was a span of 17 bases. Germline V lookup: CDR1 MDHEN, CDR2 SYDVKM. The CDR3 protein is CASNTVREGSTDTQYF. The CDR3 DNA is TGTGCCAGCAACACCGTGCGCGAGGGGAGCACAGATACGCAGTATTTT.

The gene calls are TRBV3-1 (or the pseudogene TRBV3-2) and TRBJ2-7, with 9 bases lining up with TRBD1. Germline-derived CDR1 and CDR2 are LGHDT and YNNKEL (reference sequence). The CDR3 contains 14 residues. The J segment lost 2 bases and the V segment lost 5 bases, leaving 4 bases of the junction unmatched. Here the CDR3 reads CASSTGTGPYEQYF. The CDR3 nucleotides are TGTGCCAGCAGCACCGGGACAGGGCCCTACGAGCAGTACTTC.

The chain is built from TRBV5-1 and TRBJ1-2; weak D call: TRBD1 (5 bases). The CDR3 loop spans 14 amino acids. Germline V gene sequence: CDR1 SGHRS, CDR2 YFSETQ. Trimming cost V 0 bases and J 1 base, with 7 bases left between them. The CDR3 bases are TGCGCCAGCAGCTTGGACAGGATTAACTATGGCTACACCTTC. Translation gives CASSLDRINYGYTF.

This sequence joins TRBV6-1 and TRBJ2-5; D not resolved. Looked up from germline, CDR1 is MNHNS and CDR2 is SASEGT. The V and J ends lost 2 bases and 4 bases respectively, with 20 bases between them. The CDR3 contains 17 residues. This CDR3 is CASSEKNEPYLGETQYF. CDR3 in DNA: TGTGCCAGCAGTGAAAAGAACGAGCCTTACTTGGGAGAGACCCAGTACTTC.

The chain couples TRBV6-5 to TRBJ1-1; D unresolved. The CDR3 loop spans 14 amino acids. The germline V and J ends were trimmed by 5 bases and 0 bases, with 10 bases remaining between them. Germline loops: CDR1 MNHEY, CDR2 SVGAGI. The CDR3 DNA follows: TGTGCCAGCAGTCTTGACGTACTGAACACTGAAGCTTTCTTT. It is translated as CASSLDVLNTEAFF.